The clone carrying this T cell receptor beta chain was seen repeatedly, ten times or more. The record originates from a study of patients and donors after allogeneic stem cell transplantation. TCRdb itself ran the RT-PCR reads through MiXCR, one entry per CDR3 protein. The data contain roughly 250,000 distinct CDR3 sequences, 13% to 15% of them seen just once; the ten biggest clones take up roughly 10%. The germline V and J ends were trimmed by 4 bases and 2 bases, with 13 bases remaining between them. Germline CDR1 and CDR2: LGHDT and YNNKEL (reference sequence). The CDR3 has 15 residues. The sequence came from a human donor who was either an allogeneic HSCT recipient or a stem cell or donor lymphocyte infusion donor (not recorded which). It is not recorded whose cells these are; they may come from a transplant donor. The chain couples TRBV3-1 to TRBJ2-3; no reliable D call. Sequencing was done on a sample of blood, either unsorted or a sorted T cell fraction (not recorded which). The CDR3 loop is CASSLEGVLTDTQYF. CDR3 DNA: TGTGCCAGCAGCCTCGAAGGTGTCCTCACAGATACGCAGTATTTT.